The next 28 T cell receptor beta chains were all read from a single sample in a study of post-analysis software for immune sequencing data. Their specific antigens are unknown. TCR beta cDNA libraries had unique molecular identifiers. TCRdb re-analysed the PCR reads in MiXCR, keeping a single row per CDR3 protein. The top ten hold approximately 1.7% of the sample, which has about 560,000 distinct CDR3 sequences, roughly 45% seen once. The study, taken as a whole, reports: Five or six TRBV segments were significantly more frequent in patients than in controls. TRBV5-6, TRBV5-1 and TRBV20-1 were among these segments.

Sequencing input: blood. The receptor source for this set is a girl between 5 and 17 years old with multiple sclerosis.

The chain is built from TRBV20-1 and TRBJ2-7, with 7 positions matching TRBD1. CDR1 DFQATT and CDR2 SNEGSKA come from the germline V gene (reference sequence). V dropped 1 base and J dropped 4; count of bases not matched to a gene: 19. The CDR3 has 18 residues. For the CDR3, the DNA is TGCAGTGCTAGAGCCCAGGGAGTTACCGGGACAGAGAGGTACGAGCAGTACTTC. It is translated as CSARAQGVTGTERYEQYF.

The chain combines TRBV12-3 or TRBV12-4 with TRBJ2-5, with TRBD1 as a possible D gene (5 bases). The CDR3 length is 12 residues. With 5 bases removed from V and 7 bases from J, the gap between germline ends came to 11 bases. The CDR3 sequence: CASSGARRTQYF. The DNA for the CDR3 is TGTGCCAGCAGTGGGGCCCGGCGGACCCAGTACTTC.

There are a few counts of this clonotype. The chain uses TRBV10-3 and TRBJ1-2, with 12 bases fitting TRBD1. Germline assignment: CDR1 ENHRY and CDR2 SYGVKD. This CDR3 region has 15 residues. The V gene end was trimmed by 5 bases and the J gene end by 3 bases; junction bases not matched to a gene: 4. The CDR3 nucleotides read TGTGCCATCAGTAGGGGACAGGGGGCGGACTATGGCTACACCTTC. Translating it yields CAISRGQGADYGYTF.

This clonotype has more than one count but fewer than ten. The chain recombines TRBV7-2 with TRBJ1-2, with 9 bases lining up with TRBD1. The CDR3 is 13 residues long. Germline V gives CDR1 SGHTA, CDR2 FQGNSA. The ends lost 8 bases at V and 6 bases at J; junction bases unmatched: 7. CDR3 coding DNA: TGTGCCAGCTTCCAACAGGGGGCGGATGGCTACACCTTC. This translates into CASFQQGADGYTF.

The V call is TRBV12-3 or TRBV12-4, the J call TRBJ2-7; D ambiguous. V lost 5 bases, J lost 7 bases, and 12 bases lay in between. The CDR3 contains 12 residues. The CDR3 sequence is CASSPTRSEQYF. CDR3 nucleotides: TGTGCCAGCAGTCCCACACGGAGTGAGCAGTACTTC.

The chain combines TRBV7-9 with TRBJ2-5; TRBD1 is a possible D gene (5 bases). TRBJ2-7 matches the DNA end more closely, so the J call is doubtful. Per the germline V gene, CDR1 is SEHNR and CDR2 is FQNEAQ (reference sequence). The CDR3 consists of 15 residues. The chain's CDR3 is CASSIDNRIPLEQYF. CDR3 DNA sequence: TGTGCCAGCAGCATAGACAACAGGATCCCCCTCGAGCAGTACTTC.

In its sample, this clonotype was seen a few times. This chain joins TRBV6-1 and TRBJ2-5; D possibly corresponds to TRBD2 (6 bases). TRBJ2-7 matches the DNA end more closely, so the J call is doubtful. Looked up from germline, CDR1 is MNHNS and CDR2 is SASEGT. The CDR3 spans 14 residues. The CDR3 bases are TGTGCCAGCAGTGAAGGAAGACTAGTCTCCGAGCAGTACTTC. Its protein product is CASSEGRLVSEQYF.

CDR3 nucleotides: TGTGCCAGCAGGCTCCGCTACGAGCAGTACTTC. Residues: CASRLRYEQYF. The chain employs TRBV28 and TRBJ2-7, with D uncertain. Germline V lookup: CDR1 MDHEN, CDR2 SYDVKM. Trimming cost V 6 bases and J 3 bases, with 6 bases left between them. CDR3 length equals 11 residues.

The rearrangement uses TRBV7-6 and TRBJ1-5; 8 bases map to TRBD1. The CDR3 covers 13 residues. CDR1 is SGHVS and CDR2 is FNYEAQ in the germline V gene. Losses at the gene ends were 4 bases for V and 5 bases for J; bases not matched to a gene: 1. CDR3 loop: CASSSDRDQPQHF. The CDR3 DNA follows: TGTGCCAGCAGCTCGGACAGGGATCAGCCCCAGCATTTT.

This chain uses TRBV29-1 with TRBJ2-1, with D tentatively TRBD2 (6 bases). The CDR3 sequence is 12 residues long. The V end was cut by 4 bases, the J end by 10 bases, with 14 bases between. CDR1 is SQVTM and CDR2 is ANQGSEA in the germline V gene. As DNA, the CDR3 is TGCAGCGTTGGGGGCAGGGAGGTGGAGCAGTTCTTC. This gives the protein CSVGGREVEQFF.

A remark on this clonotype: A much larger clone is a single base away; this may be a read error. This sequence joins TRBV27 and TRBJ2-1; D perhaps matches TRBD2 (5 bases). The CDR3 length is 14 residues. Trimming took off 6 bases at V and 6 bases at J, with 15 bases between the two ends. CDR1 MNHEY and CDR2 SMNVEV come from the germline V gene (reference sequence). The CDR3: CASSPSTGCNEQFF. CDR3 coding DNA: TGTGCCAGCAGCCCCTCAACGGGGTGCAATGAGCAGTTCTTC.

This sequence joins TRBV11-3 and TRBJ2-5; 7 bases line up with TRBD1. CDR1 is SGHNT, CDR2 YENEEA, per germline. The CDR3 sequence is 16 residues long. After removal of 5 bases from V and 5 bases from J, the junction contained 14 bases not matched to a gene. As DNA, the CDR3 is TGTGCCAGCAGCCCACCTACAGGGGCTGCCGGGGAGACCCAGTACTTC. Protein product: CASSPPTGAAGETQYF.

The chain links TRBV5-1 to TRBJ1-5; D might be TRBD1 (6 bases). V was shortened by 4 bases and J by 1 base, with 12 bases between the two germline ends. This CDR3 has 15 amino acids. Germline lookup yields CDR1 SGHRS and CDR2 YFSETQ. CDR3 in amino acids: CASSGDGTSNQPQHF. DNA of the CDR3: TGCGCCAGCAGCGGAGACGGGACAAGCAATCAGCCCCAGCATTTT. The full variable domain, rest sourced from reference TRBV5-1 and TRBJ1-5, is KAGVTQTPRYLIKTRGQQVTLSCSPISGHRSVSWYQQTPGQGLQFLFEYFSETQRNKGNFPGRFSGRQFSNSRSEMNVSTLELGDSALYLCASSGDGTSNQPQHFGDGTRLSIL.

This chain uses TRBV12-3 or TRBV12-4 with TRBJ1-5; D remains ambiguous. V lost 4 bases and J lost 3, with 4 bases in between. CDR3 size: 12 residues. The CDR3 loop is CASSWANQPQHF. The CDR3 coding sequence is TGTGCCAGCAGTTGGGCCAATCAGCCCCAGCATTTT.

The CDR3 is CASSLSGGSANHEQYF. The CDR3 region has the DNA TGCGCCAGCAGCTTGTCAGGAGGGAGCGCTAACCACGAGCAGTACTTC. The J gene is TRBJ2-7, the V gene TRBV5-1; weak D call: TRBD2 (6 bases). CDR1 and CDR2 (germline): SGHRS, YFSETQ. The V gene lost 1 base and the J gene lost 5 bases, with 19 bases spanning the gap. The CDR3 is 16 residues long.

CDR3 sequence: CASSQDWGQGYEQYF. DNA for the CDR3: TGCGCCAGCAGCCAAGATTGGGGTCAGGGCTACGAGCAGTACTTC. The gene calls are TRBV4-1 and TRBJ2-7; D is possibly TRBD1 (5 bases). The CDR3 contains 15 residues. Trimming took 0 bases from V and 3 from J, leaving 12 bases between them. The V gene's germline CDR1 is MGHRA and CDR2 YSYEKL.

This chain connects TRBV6-5 to TRBJ2-5; 7 nucleotides line up with TRBD2. CDR1 is MNHEY and CDR2 is SVGAGI in the germline V gene. CDR3 length: 13 residues. Trimming cost V 6 bases and J 1 base; bases outside gene matches: 2. The CDR3 is CASRSSGQETQYF. DNA of the CDR3: TGTGCCAGCAGATCTAGCGGCCAAGAGACCCAGTACTTC.

This chain uses TRBV7-2 with TRBJ1-2; D gene uncertain. Germline-derived CDR1 and CDR2 are SGHTA and FQGNSA. The V end lost 5 bases, the J end lost 2 bases, and 12 bases lay between the germline ends. CDR3 size: 14 residues. In DNA form, the CDR3 reads TGTGCCAGCAGCCAGATGAACAGAAACTATGGCTACACCTTC. Translated, it gives CASSQMNRNYGYTF.

The V and J genes are TRBV27 and TRBJ2-7; D is perhaps TRBD2 (6 bases). Germline lookup yields CDR1 MNHEY and CDR2 SMNVEV (reference sequence). The CDR3 contains 15 residues. V was shortened by 4 bases and J by 3 bases, with 16 bases between the two germline ends. CDR3 DNA: TGTGCCAGCAGTTCACCGAACGGCGGGGTCTACGAGCAGTACTTC. It yields the protein CASSSPNGGVYEQYF.

This sequence joins TRBV9 and TRBJ2-7; the D gene is possibly TRBD2 (6 bases). Germline lookup yields CDR1 SGDLS and CDR2 YYNGEE. This CDR3 comprises 16 residues. Trimming removed 4 bases at V and 7 bases at J, with 24 bases between. The CDR3 coding sequence is TGTGCCAGCAGCTTCTACTCTATCGGAGGGCTTGGGGAGCAGTACTTC. Residues: CASSFYSIGGLGEQYF. Supplemented by reference TRBV9 and TRBJ2-7, the full variable domain reads DSGVTQTPKHLITATGQRVTLRCSPRSGDLSVYWYQQSLDQGLQFLIQYYNGEERAKGNILERFSAQQFPDLHSELNLSSLELGDSALYFCASSFYSIGGLGEQYFGPGTRLTVT.

The chain combines TRBV6-6 with TRBJ1-1, with D unclear. This CDR3 is built from 13 residues. V was cut by 2 bases and J by 10 bases, with 14 bases left in between. From germline, CDR1 is MNHNY and CDR2 SVGAGI (reference sequence). As DNA, the CDR3 is TGTGCCAGCAGTTACCCGGTCGCCCTGGGAGCTTTCTTT. Translating it yields CASSYPVALGAFF.

The chain couples TRBV5-1 to TRBJ1-1, with 8 bases matching TRBD1. Germline CDR1 is SGHRS and CDR2 is YFSETQ. With 4 bases clipped from V and 1 base from J, the junction kept 3 bases outside the gene matches. This CDR3 contains 14 residues. As DNA, the CDR3 is TGCGCCAGCAGCGGGGGACAGGAGAACACTGAAGCTTTCTTT. Translating gives CASSGGQENTEAFF.

This sequence joins TRBV7-3 and TRBJ2-7, with D possibly matching TRBD2 (5 bases). The V and J ends lost 6 bases and 2 bases respectively, with 11 bases between them. Germline V gene lookup returns CDR1 SGHTA and CDR2 FQGTGA. The CDR3 extends over 13 amino acids. The CDR3 DNA reads TGTGCCAGCAGTCCGGACTCCACCTACGAGCAGTACTTC. Translation gives CASSPDSTYEQYF.

The chain has TRBV7-9 and TRBJ1-4; possibly TRBD1 for D (5 bases). This CDR3 comprises 16 residues. Trimming pared 4 bases from V and 12 bases from J, leaving 24 bases between. Germline loops: CDR1 SEHNR, CDR2 FQNEAQ (reference sequence). CDR3 nucleotides: TGTGCCAGCAGCTCTATTCGAGGGAATTCACGGGGCGAACTGTTTTTT. The encoded protein is CASSSIRGNSRGELFF.

The chain uses TRBV19 and TRBJ1-1; tentative D call: TRBD1 (5 bases). Germline V gene data show CDR1 as LNHDA and CDR2 as SQIVND (reference sequence). The CDR3 runs 13 residues. Trimming stripped 8 bases from V and 0 bases from J, with 10 bases between. CDR3 bases: TGTGCCAGTTCCAGGGTCATGAACACTGAAGCTTTCTTT. Protein sequence: CASSRVMNTEAFF.

This clonotype showed up just a few times. V and J are TRBV20-1 and TRBJ2-1; TRBD2 is a possible D gene (6 bases). Germline lookup yields CDR1 DFQATT and CDR2 SNEGSKA (reference sequence). V was cut by 2 bases and J by 8 bases, with 16 bases left in between. This CDR3 has 14 amino acids. CDR3 coding DNA: TGCAGTGCTAGACTAGGGACTGCTGGGGATGAGCAGTTCTTC. As protein: CSARLGTAGDEQFF.

The chain joins TRBV7-6 to TRBJ1-6; no firm D call. CDR1 SGHVS and CDR2 FNYEAQ come from the germline V gene. Trimming removed 6 bases from V and 6 bases from J, with 15 bases in between. CDR3 length: 15 residues. Here the CDR3 reads CASREKRRSNSPLHF. CDR3 coding DNA: TGTGCCAGCAGGGAAAAGAGGCGGAGTAATTCACCCCTCCACTTT. Variable domain in full (rest from reference TRBV7-6 and TRBJ1-6): GAGVSQSPRYKVTKRGQDVALRCDPISGHVSLYWYRQALGQGPEFLTYFNYEAQQDKSGLPNDRFSAERPEGSISTLTIQRTEQRDSAMYRCASREKRRSNSPLHFGNGTRLTVT.

The genes are TRBV29-1 and TRBJ1-1, with 11 bases aligning to TRBD1. The germline CDR1 and CDR2 sequences are SQVTM and ANQGSEA. V lost 7 bases, J lost 1 base, and 2 bases stayed unmatched. The CDR3 extends over 13 amino acids. Here the CDR3 reads CSGDRGGNTEAFF. In DNA form, the CDR3 reads TGCAGCGGGGACAGGGGGGGGAACACTGAAGCTTTCTTT. The complete variable domain, with remaining parts taken from reference TRBV29-1 and TRBJ1-1, reads SAVISQKPSRDICQRGTSLTIQCQVDSQVTMMFWYRQQPGQSLTLIATANQGSEATYESGFVIDKFPISRPNLTFSTLTVSNMSPEDSSIYLCSGDRGGNTEAFFGQGTRLTVV.